This passage covers 10 T cell receptor beta chains from one sample sequenced in a study of cytomegalovirus exposure and HLA in healthy donors. Primers included in the PCR were 60 Vbeta and 13 Jbeta primers. Measured with immunoSEQ multiplex PCR; TCRdb has only the in-frame clones, and not every one. The table lists over 130,000 clones, almost 85% of them singletons. The material sequenced was PBMCs. The receptors originated from a man aged 25 to 45 in good health and CMV-seropositive.

The rearrangement links TRBV4-2 to TRBJ1-5; weak D call: TRBD1 (6 bases). CDR3 size: 16 residues. Trimming removed 3 bases from V and 3 bases from J, with 15 bases in between. Germline CDR1 and CDR2: LGHNA and YNFKEQ. Written as DNA, the CDR3 is TGTGCCAGCAGCCATGTCGGGGGGCAGGACAATCAGCCCCAGCATTTT. Its protein is CASSHVGGQDNQPQHF.

This clone was seen more than once but under ten times. Because the CDR3's place on the DNA is in doubt, the DNA is left out and the CDR3 is given as listed by TCRdb. V is TRBV1 and J is TRBJ1-5; the DNA was not compared with TRBD1, the D call given in the table. TRBV1 is a pseudogene. The CDR3 contains 15 residues when both ends are counted. This CDR3 is CTSTWGQGTGQPQHF.

The chain combines TRBV6-5 with TRBJ2-7, with D possibly matching TRBD2 (5 bases). The CDR3 has 13 residues. V lost 4 bases to trimming and J lost 3 bases, with 10 bases between them. CDR1 is MNHEY, CDR2 SVGAGI, per germline. CDR3 sequence reads: CASSSASHYEQYF. The CDR3 DNA sequence: TGTGCCAGCAGTTCGGCTAGCCACTACGAGCAGTACTTC.

V usage is TRBV27 and J usage is TRBJ2-7, with D perhaps TRBD2 (6 bases). CDR1 and CDR2 (germline): MNHEY, SMNVEV (reference sequence). The CDR3 runs 11 residues. V lost 11 bases and J 12 bases, leaving 20 bases between the germline ends. The CDR3 DNA reads as TGTGCCGGGGGACTGTCTGAAGTCTGGTACTTC. It codes for CAGGLSEVWYF.

The gene calls are TRBV5-6 and TRBJ1-2; 8 nucleotides agree with TRBD1. Germline CDR1 SGHDT, CDR2 YYEEEE. The CDR3 is 14 residues long. The V and J ends lost 1 base and 8 bases, in that order; junction bases with no gene match: 7. CDR3: CASSLPQGAVGYTF. The DNA of the CDR3 is TGTGCCAGCAGCTTGCCTCAGGGGGCCGTCGGCTACACCTTC.

V and J are TRBV19 and TRBJ2-5, with 9 nucleotides matching TRBD1. V trimming: 5 bases; J trimming: 0 bases; junction bases outside the gene matches: 16. From germline, CDR1 is LNHDA and CDR2 SQIVND (reference sequence). This CDR3 comprises 19 residues. In nucleotides, the CDR3 is TGTGCCAGTAGTCCGCAACAGGGGGCCTATTCCCCCTACCAAGAGACCCAGTACTTC. This translates into CASSPQQGAYSPYQETQYF.

This clone came up once. The V and J genes are TRBV7-2 and TRBJ2-5, with a tentative D call TRBD2 (6 bases). The CDR3 has 13 residues. Trimming removed 8 bases at V and 9 bases at J, with 19 bases between. Per germline, CDR1 SGHTA and CDR2 FQGNSA. The CDR3 nucleotides read TGTGCCAGCGTTTGGTTGAGAGGAGGGGCCCAGTACTTC. Amino acids: CASVWLRGGAQYF.

The gene calls are TRBV7-9 and TRBJ2-7; D perhaps matches TRBD1 (5 bases). The CDR3 has 13 residues. Per the germline V gene, CDR1 is SEHNR and CDR2 is FQNEAQ (reference sequence). Trimming took 7 bases from V and 0 from J, leaving 10 bases between them. CDR3 region: CASMSRDSYEQYF. The CDR3 DNA reads as TGTGCCAGCATGAGCAGGGACTCCTACGAGCAGTACTTC.

A single count supports this clone. The V and J genes are TRBV7-9 and TRBJ1-3, with D unresolved. V lost 2 bases, J lost 2 bases, and 7 bases lay in between. There are 14 residues in the CDR3. Germline CDR1 is SEHNR and CDR2 is FQNEAQ (reference sequence). CDR3 region: CASSLRGAGNTIYF. The CDR3 DNA reads TGTGCCAGCAGCTTACGGGGTGCTGGAAACACCATATATTTT.

This rearrangement joins TRBV5-1 to TRBJ2-3, with TRBD2 identical over 14 bases. CDR1 is SGHRS and CDR2 is YFSETQ in the germline V gene. V lost 4 bases to trimming and J lost 3 bases; unmatched junction nucleotides: 7. The CDR3 extends over 17 amino acids. This CDR3 is CASSLGLAGARTDTQYF. The CDR3 DNA follows: TGCGCCAGCAGCCTGGGACTAGCGGGAGCGAGGACAGATACGCAGTATTTT.